The 14 T cell receptor beta chains below all came from one sample that was sequenced in a study of cytomegalovirus exposure and HLA in healthy donors. The PCR employed 60 Vbeta primers together with 13 Jbeta primers. Clones were sequenced by immunoSEQ multiplex PCR, and TCRdb holds only the in-frame ones, with some missing. The table gives under 50,000 clones; the top ten clones make up 4% of it. The sample consisted of PBMCs. The receptors were sampled from a male donor in good health and CMV-seronegative.

The chain recombines TRBV5-4 with TRBJ1-2; the D is unclear. Deletions cut 1 base from V and 10 bases from J, with 8 bases between. The CDR3 extends over 11 amino acids. Germline CDR1 and CDR2: SGHNT and YYREEE (reference sequence). The DNA for the CDR3 is TGTGCCAGCAGCTTGTATAACTACTACACCTTC. This gives the protein CASSLYNYYTF.

The V and J genes are TRBV9 and TRBJ1-1; TRBD1 matches 9 bases. The CDR3 length is 13 residues. CDR1 SGDLS and CDR2 YYNGEE come from the germline V gene. The ends lost 3 bases at V and 5 bases at J; junction bases unmatched: 2. The chain's CDR3 is CASSGTGETEAFF. In nucleotides, the CDR3 is TGTGCCAGCAGCGGGACAGGGGAGACTGAAGCTTTCTTT.

The chain uses TRBV2 and TRBJ2-5, with 9 positions matching TRBD1. Germline V gives CDR1 SNHLY, CDR2 FYNNEI. This CDR3 has 16 residues. With 1 base clipped from V and 5 bases from J, the junction kept 8 bases outside the gene matches. CDR3 DNA sequence: TGTGCCAGCAGTGAAGGAGCACAGGGGGCGCTTGAGACCCAGTACTTC. This gives the protein CASSEGAQGALETQYF.

V is TRBV6-5 and J is TRBJ2-7, with a weak D call TRBD2 (5 bases). V was pared by 4 bases and J by 3 bases, with 10 bases between. The CDR3 spans 13 residues. In germline, CDR1 is MNHEY, CDR2 SVGAGI. CDR3 nucleotides: TGTGCCAGCAGTTTCGGACTTGGCTACGAGCAGTACTTC. Its translation: CASSFGLGYEQYF.

This chain links TRBV27 with TRBJ1-2; TRBD1 might be the D (6 bases). The germline CDR1 and CDR2 sequences are MNHEY and SMNVEV (reference sequence). V dropped 0 bases and J dropped 5 bases, with 22 bases sitting between them. This CDR3 contains 18 residues. CDR3 region: CASSLSIRDKVPLYGYTF. Here the CDR3 DNA reads TGTGCCAGCAGTTTATCCATTCGGGACAAGGTCCCCCTATATGGCTACACCTTC.

J is TRBJ1-4 and V is TRBV5-4, with TRBD1 matching 7 bases. This CDR3 contains 15 residues. Trimming cost V 4 bases and J 8 bases; bases outside gene matches: 11. The V gene's germline CDR1 is SGHNT and CDR2 YYREEE (reference sequence). The DNA of the CDR3 is TGTGCCAGCAGCCCTAACAGGGGTCATAGAGAAAAACTGTTTTTT. Protein product: CASSPNRGHREKLFF.

The rearrangement joins TRBV13 to TRBJ2-2; 7 nucleotides match TRBD2. The CDR3 consists of 15 residues. Per the germline V gene, CDR1 is PRHDT and CDR2 is FYEKMQ (reference sequence). Trimming cost V 7 bases and J 9 bases; bases outside gene matches: 14. The CDR3 region has the DNA TGTGCCAGCAACGACGGGGGGTCGGATAGCAGGGAGCTGTTTTTT. This encodes CASNDGGSDSRELFF.

The chain recombines TRBV11-2 with TRBJ2-7, with 8 bases fitting TRBD1. Losses at the gene ends were 5 bases for V and 2 bases for J; bases not matched to a gene: 8. CDR3 length: 15 residues. Germline values: CDR1 SGHAT, CDR2 FQNNGV. The CDR3 loop is CASSQDRGLTYEQYF. The CDR3 coding sequence is TGTGCCAGCAGCCAAGACAGGGGATTAACCTACGAGCAGTACTTC.

The V gene is TRBV18, the J gene TRBJ1-4, with D uncertain. CDR1 is KGHSH, CDR2 LQKENI, per germline. V shed 6 bases and J shed 4 bases, with 9 bases lying between them. The CDR3 runs to 13 residues. Here the CDR3 reads CASSPSINEKLFF. The CDR3 region has the DNA TGTGCCAGCTCCCCGTCTATTAATGAAAAACTGTTTTTT.

The V and J genes are TRBV28 and TRBJ1-4; tentatively, D is TRBD1 (6 bases). The CDR3 length is 15 residues. Germline CDR1 is MDHEN and CDR2 is SYDVKM. Trimming pared 10 bases from V and 0 bases from J, leaving 15 bases between. DNA for the CDR3: TGTGCCACCGAGGGGGGGGTCGCAACTAATGAAAAACTGTTTTTT. This encodes CATEGGVATNEKLFF.

The chain combines TRBV28 with TRBJ2-2; no firm D call. The V gene lost 3 bases and the J gene lost 7 bases, with 15 bases spanning the gap. The length of the CDR3 is 15 residues. Germline-derived CDR1 and CDR2 are MDHEN and SYDVKM. The CDR3 bases are TGTGCCAGCAGTTTGGGCAGGATAAATTACGGGGAGCTGTTTTTT. Residues: CASSLGRINYGELFF.

The chain combines TRBV6-1 with TRBJ2-7; 7 positions agree with TRBD2. Unmatched junction bases numbered 9, after V lost 4 bases and J lost 6 bases. The CDR3 is 14 residues long. Germline V gene lookup returns CDR1 MNHNS and CDR2 SASEGT. The CDR3 sequence is CASSAGTTASEQYF. For the CDR3, the DNA is TGTGCCAGCAGTGCGGGGACTACCGCCTCCGAGCAGTACTTC.

The chain uses TRBV15 and TRBJ2-4, with D uncertain. Trimming cost V 3 bases and J 10 bases, with 10 bases left between them. Per germline, CDR1 LNHNV and CDR2 YYDKDF (reference sequence). This CDR3 region has 12 residues. Written as DNA, the CDR3 is TGTGCCACCAGCAGTGCAACAGATATTCAGTACTTC. Translation gives CATSSATDIQYF.

The J gene is TRBJ2-7, the V gene TRBV9; a possible D gene is TRBD2 (5 bases). V lost 4 bases, J lost 3 bases, and 17 bases lay in between. The CDR3 spans 15 residues. Germline V gene sequence: CDR1 SGDLS, CDR2 YYNGEE. CDR3 nucleotides: TGTGCCAGCAGCCCCCAACGGGGAAACCACTACGAGCAGTACTTC. Translating it yields CASSPQRGNHYEQYF. Full variable domain (missing parts from reference TRBV9 and TRBJ2-7): DSGVTQTPKHLITATGQRVTLRCSPRSGDLSVYWYQQSLDQGLQFLIQYYNGEERAKGNILERFSAQQFPDLHSELNLSSLELGDSALYFCASSPQRGNHYEQYFGPGTRLTVT.